The sequence of this TCR beta chain was determined in a study of shared clonotypes between healthy human individuals. Study-wide context: The donors, two women and a few men, were aged 18 to 49.

Notes on the study in general: Collection of samples was limited to blood; tissue repertoires likely differ.

The repertoire was sequenced with immunoSEQ multiplex PCR; TCRdb's copy has only in-frame clones and lacks some. The top ten hold 1% to 1.3% of the sample, which has about 2 million clones, about 95% seen once. In its sample, this clone was seen once. Antigen unknown. Terminally differentiated effector memory CD45RA+ cells were excluded by CCR7 positive selection of CD45RO-negative cells. The germline V gene encodes CDR1 MNHEY and CDR2 SMNVEV (reference sequence). The trim removed 3 bases at V and 6 bases at J, leaving 8 bases unmatched. The CDR3 loop spans 14 amino acids. The rearrangement uses TRBV27 and TRBJ2-7; 7 bases line up with TRBD2. This sequence was found in a man younger than 35 in good health. The source material was naive CD8+ T cells sorted from blood. The CDR3 spells CASSLGGRDSEQYF. The CDR3, as DNA: TGTGCCAGCAGTTTGGGAGGGAGGGATAGCGAGCAGTACTTC.